This T cell receptor (beta chain) was identified during a study of blood T cell repertoires in COVID-19. Study-level background: Sites in the United States, Italy and Spain provided acute and convalescent COVID-19 samples.

The CDR3 has 15 residues. Germline-derived CDR1 and CDR2 are SGHTA and FQGNSA. With 5 bases clipped from V and 6 bases from J, the junction kept 10 bases outside the gene matches. TCRdb keeps only in-frame clones here, not all; method: immunoSEQ multiplex PCR. Of 120,000 to 150,000 clones listed, 87% are singletons. This sequence was found in a woman in her thirties or forties who had been exposed to COVID-19. Sequences were obtained from PBMCs or T cells enriched from blood (not recorded which). This chain joins TRBV7-2 and TRBJ2-3; TRBD2 agrees at 8 bases. CDR3 residues: CASSPTGGPLDTQYF. CDR3 coding DNA: TGTGCCAGCAGCCCCACGGGAGGGCCCTTGGATACGCAGTATTTT.